This is a list of T cell receptor beta chains from one sample in a study of T-cell memory formation after mild COVID-19. TCRdb re-derived calls from the 5' RACE reads in MiXCR, one entry per CDR3 protein. The repertoire includes 470,000 or so distinct CDR3 sequences, roughly 23% of them detected once, and around an eighth sits in the top ten. Material: PBMCs or a T cell subset sorted from them (not recorded which). These receptors all come from an adult woman who had mild COVID-19 (a few samples of this study predate the infection). Cell type and time point are not known. CDR3s include the opening cysteine and the closing phenylalanine or tryptophan. A D gene is named only where the DNA matches it firmly. The size entry is marked missing in some rows and otherwise reads once, few, many or a size class.

clone size,D gene,V gene,J gene,CDR3 protein,CDR3 DNA
many,TRBD2,TRBV10-3,TRBJ2-1,CAISEPRLAGGNEQFF,TGTGCCATCAGTGAACCTCGACTAGCGGGGGGGAATGAGCAGTTCTTC
few,NA,TRBV29-1,TRBJ1-3,CSVTSERNTIYF,TGCAGCGTTACGTCGGAGAGAAACACCATATATTTT
NA,NA,TRBV20-1,TRBJ1-1,CSALGQPEWDTEAFF,TGCAGTGCTCTTGGACAGCCTGAATGGGACACTGAAGCTTTCTTT
once,TRBD2,TRBV7-2,TRBJ2-2,CASSLSGSGAGELFF,TGTGCCAGCAGCCTTAGCGGGAGTGGCGCCGGGGAGCTGTTTTTT
many,NA,TRBV7-3,TRBJ2-5,CASSRAVQETQYF,TGTGCCAGCAGCAGAGCGGTCCAAGAGACCCAGTACTTC
few,NA,TRBV15,TRBJ2-5,CATKRPERETQYF,TGTGCCACCAAAAGGCCCGAGCGCGAGACCCAGTACTTC
NA,NA,TRBV14,TRBJ2-5,CASSRNRGETQYF,TGTGCCAGCAGCCGAAATAGGGGAGAGACCCAGTACTTC
few,NA,TRBV20-1,TRBJ1-1,CSASQPFF,TGCAGTGCTAGCCAGCCTTTCTTT
few,TRBD1,TRBV10-3,TRBJ2-3,CAISRGTGVVTQYF,TGTGCCATCAGTCGCGGGACAGGGGTGGTTACGCAGTATTTT
NA,NA,TRBV6-5,TRBJ2-6,CASRVHSGANVLTF,TGTGCCAGCAGGGTCCACTCTGGGGCCAACGTCCTGACTTTC
few,NA,TRBV18,TRBJ1-1,CASSPSLATEAFF,TGTGCCAGCTCACCTTCTTTAGCCACTGAAGCTTTCTTT
few,NA,TRBV7-8,TRBJ2-3,CASSLATRVISTDTQYF,TGTGCCAGCAGCTTAGCTACCAGGGTGATATCCACAGATACGCAGTATTTT
NA,NA,TRBV5-1,TRBJ1-2,CASSLESAGYGYTF,TGCGCCAGCAGCTTGGAATCTGCGGGGTATGGCTACACCTTC
NA,NA,TRBV19,TRBJ2-2,CASSWVLANTGELFF,TGTGCCAGTAGTTGGGTGCTCGCGAACACCGGGGAGCTGTTTTTT
few,NA,TRBV7-9,TRBJ1-2,CASSPTGTGKIYGYTF,TGTGCCAGCAGCCCTACGGGGACTGGGAAAATCTATGGCTACACCTTC
many,TRBD2,TRBV7-9,TRBJ2-1,CASSSGLAGGRDEQFF,TGTGCCAGCAGCTCCGGACTAGCGGGGGGGCGGGATGAGCAGTTCTTC
few,NA,TRBV7-2,TRBJ1-2,CASSLGTSGGYTF,TGTGCCAGCAGCTTAGGGACGTCGGGAGGCTACACCTTC
NA,NA,TRBV3-1,TRBJ2-2,CASSQASGELFF,TGTGCCAGCAGCCAAGCCTCCGGGGAGCTGTTTTTT
few,NA,TRBV20-1,TRBJ2-1,CSAPLGNSRLNEQFF,TGCAGTGCCCCGCTGGGGAATAGCCGGCTCAATGAGCAGTTCTTC
NA,TRBD2,TRBV2,TRBJ2-4,CASKLLAGGAQAKNIQYF,TGTGCCAGCAAGCTACTAGCGGGGGGGGCCCAAGCCAAAAACATTCAGTACTTC
NA,TRBD1,TRBV12-3/TRBV12-4,TRBJ1-4,CASSPDRGMRKLFF,TGTGCCAGCAGTCCGGACAGGGGAATGAGGAAACTGTTTTTT
few,TRBD2,TRBV9,TRBJ2-1,CASSVGLAGIYNEQFF,TGTGCCAGCAGCGTAGGACTAGCGGGGATCTACAATGAGCAGTTCTTC
NA,NA,TRBV9,TRBJ1-2,CASSVAQGRNYGYTF,TGTGCCAGCAGCGTAGCACAGGGCCGAAACTATGGCTACACCTTC
few,TRBD1,TRBV4-1,TRBJ1-6,CASSQAHRNWTGHNSPLHF,TGCGCCAGCAGCCAAGCCCACCGGAACTGGACAGGGCATAATTCACCCCTCCACTTT
once,NA,TRBV11-2,TRBJ1-6,CASGRLGGNSPLHF,TGTGCCAGCGGCCGCCTCGGGGGGAATTCACCCCTCCACTTT
few,TRBD2,TRBV24-1,TRBJ2-1,CATSGLLAGGGGDEQFF,TGTGCCACCAGTGGCCTACTAGCGGGAGGGGGTGGCGATGAGCAGTTCTTC
NA,NA,TRBV5-1,TRBJ2-2,CASSLAGINTGELFF,TGCGCCAGCAGCCTGGCCGGTATCAACACCGGGGAGCTGTTTTTT
few,NA,TRBV12-3/TRBV12-4,TRBJ2-7,CASSFEGVWDRQYF,TGTGCCAGCAGTTTCGAAGGTGTTTGGGATAGGCAGTACTTC
NA,NA,TRBV2,TRBJ2-7,CASLVGTGMYEQYF,TGTGCCAGCCTGGTAGGAACAGGGATGTACGAGCAGTACTTC
few,NA,TRBV4-1,TRBJ2-1,CASSQERVNEQFF,TGCGCCAGCAGCCAAGAGAGGGTTAATGAGCAGTTCTTC
NA,NA,TRBV2,TRBJ2-1,CASSPVLSNEQFF,TGTGCCAGCAGTCCGGTTCTGAGCAATGAGCAGTTCTTC
few,NA,TRBV4-3,TRBJ1-1,CASSQEMYSNTEAFF,TGCGCCAGCAGCCAAGAGATGTACAGTAACACTGAAGCTTTCTTT
NA,NA,TRBV12-3/TRBV12-4,TRBJ2-4,CASTPAWGRAKNIQYF,TGTGCCAGCACTCCCGCCTGGGGGAGAGCCAAAAACATTCAGTACTTC
few,NA,TRBV5-5,TRBJ2-1,CASSLAAVEQFF,TGTGCCAGCAGCTTGGCGGCGGTAGAGCAGTTCTTC
NA,TRBD1,TRBV7-6,TRBJ1-1,CASSLNPGQGMNTEAFF,TGTGCCAGCAGCTTAAATCCGGGACAGGGGATGAACACTGAAGCTTTCTTT
few,TRBD1,TRBV20-1,TRBJ1-2,CSAEGGIGYGYTF,TGCAGCGCGGAAGGGGGCATCGGCTATGGCTACACCTTC
NA,NA,TRBV5-4,TRBJ1-4,CASSPDGRNEKLFF,TGTGCCAGCAGCCCCGACGGCCGTAATGAAAAACTGTTTTTT
few,NA,TRBV20-1,TRBJ2-5,CSASVGETQYF,TGCAGTGCTAGTGTTGGGGAGACCCAGTACTTC
few,TRBD2,TRBV7-2,TRBJ2-3,CASSLLAASTDTQYF,TGTGCCAGCAGCCTACTAGCGGCTAGCACAGATACGCAGTATTTT
NA,TRBD2,TRBV29-1,TRBJ2-1,CSVEPPGLGINEQFF,TGCAGCGTTGAACCCCCCGGACTAGGGATTAATGAGCAGTTCTTC
NA,NA,TRBV29-1,TRBJ2-5,CSGKGPQETQYF,TGCAGCGGTAAGGGACCACAAGAGACCCAGTACTTC
NA,NA,TRBV27,TRBJ1-2,CASSGAFSGGYTF,TGTGCCAGCAGTGGGGCCTTCAGCGGGGGCTACACCTTC
few,TRBD1,TRBV19,TRBJ1-5,CASSLRQGGSNQPQHF,TGTGCCAGTAGTTTACGACAGGGGGGAAGCAATCAGCCCCAGCATTTT
many,NA,TRBV20-1,TRBJ2-7,CSADSGVGEQYF,TGCAGTGCCGACTCGGGGGTAGGCGAGCAGTACTTC
NA,NA,TRBV9,TRBJ2-3,CASSLWGAEADTQYF,TGTGCCAGCAGCTTGTGGGGGGCCGAGGCAGATACGCAGTATTTT
few,NA,TRBV5-1,TRBJ1-1,CASRLGRGDTEAFF,TGCGCCAGCAGGTTAGGGAGGGGAGACACTGAAGCTTTCTTT
NA,TRBD1,TRBV6-5,TRBJ1-2,CASSFLRDSYGYTF,TGTGCCAGCAGTTTCTTACGGGACAGCTATGGCTACACCTTC
NA,NA,TRBV2,TRBJ1-1,CASSHTEAFF,TGTGCCAGCAGCCACACTGAAGCTTTCTTT
few,NA,TRBV5-4,TRBJ1-1,CASSFTYGTNTEAFF,TGTGCCAGCAGCTTTACCTACGGTACGAACACTGAAGCTTTCTTT
NA,TRBD2,TRBV6-6,TRBJ2-5,CASRRTSGAVSETQYF,TGTGCCAGCAGACGCACTAGCGGGGCGGTGTCTGAGACCCAGTACTTC
NA,NA,TRBV20-1,TRBJ2-6,CSAIARGANVLTF,TGCAGTGCTATCGCAAGAGGGGCCAACGTCCTGACTTTC
NA,NA,TRBV7-6,TRBJ1-3,CASSLDSTFSGNTIYF,TGTGCCAGCAGCTTAGACTCTACCTTCTCTGGAAACACCATATATTTT
NA,TRBD2,TRBV12-3/TRBV12-4,TRBJ2-1,CASRTSGRINNEQFF,TGTGCCAGCAGGACGAGCGGGAGGATAAACAATGAGCAGTTCTTC
NA,NA,TRBV27,TRBJ1-5,CASSLSVGSSRQPQHF,TGTGCCAGCAGTTTATCAGTGGGGTCAAGTCGTCAGCCCCAGCATTTT
NA,NA,TRBV29-1,TRBJ2-3,CSVAGESTDTQYF,TGCAGCGTTGCGGGCGAAAGCACAGATACGCAGTATTTT